These 17 T cell receptor beta chains came from one sample sequenced in a study of CD8 T cells in Susac syndrome. An amount of RNA that ranged from about 0.45 to 1 ug was reverse transcribed with random hexamers. MiXCR, applied by TCRdb to the immunoSEQ multiplex PCR reads, yields one record per CDR3 protein. The sample records about 200,000 distinct CDR3 sequences, 95% being singletons. Material: CD4+ T cells from PBMCs. The receptor source for this set is a human donor in good health.

DNA for the CDR3: TGTGCCGCCAGGAGAGCAGCGGGCGTCCAGGAGACCCAGTACTTC. Amino acids: CAARRAAGVQETQYF. This chain links TRBV6-1 with TRBJ2-5; D may be TRBD2 (6 bases). The CDR3 totals 15 residues. Germline CDR1 and CDR2: MNHNS and SASEGT. Trimming stripped 11 bases from V and 5 bases from J, with 24 bases between.

This clonotype was seen once. The rearrangement joins TRBV6-1 to TRBJ2-7; D gene unclear. This CDR3 comprises 11 residues. V shed 0 bases and J shed 9 bases, with 6 bases lying between them. Per germline, CDR1 MNHNS and CDR2 SASEGT. Written as DNA, the CDR3 is TGTGCCAGCAGTGAAGCGTTTTGGCAGTACGTC. It translates to CASSEAFWQYV.

The V gene is TRBV2, the J gene TRBJ1-3; 7 bases agree with TRBD1. The V and J ends lost 6 bases and 8 bases, in that order; junction bases with no gene match: 10. CDR3 length: 14 amino acids. Looked up from germline, CDR1 is SNHLY and CDR2 is FYNNEI. The CDR3 spells CASSTRGGVDTIYF. For the CDR3, the DNA is TGTGCCAGCAGCACCAGGGGGGGAGTGGACACCATATATTTT.

The chain joins TRBV4-1 to TRBJ2-5; D is possibly TRBD1 (6 bases). From germline, CDR1 is MGHRA and CDR2 YSYEKL. This CDR3 has 16 amino acids. V was pared by 0 bases and J by 2 bases, with 13 bases between. The CDR3 spells CASSQDRGDRQETQYF. The CDR3 nucleotides read TGCGCCAGCAGCCAAGATCGGGGAGACAGGCAAGAGACCCAGTACTTC.

This chain uses TRBV19 with TRBJ2-7, with TRBD1 as a possible D gene (6 bases). CDR1 is LNHDA, CDR2 SQIVND, per germline (reference sequence). The CDR3 is 16 residues long. The V end lost 5 bases, the J end lost 0 bases, and 17 bases lay between the germline ends. For the CDR3, the DNA is TGTGCCAGTAGTGACCGGTGGACAGCTATCTCCTACGAGCAGTACTTC. Protein: CASSDRWTAISYEQYF.

The chain couples TRBV28 to TRBJ2-3; tentatively, D is TRBD2 (6 bases). The CDR3 loop spans 13 amino acids. The germline V and J ends were trimmed by 4 bases and 1 base, with 6 bases remaining between them. Germline V gene sequence: CDR1 MDHEN, CDR2 SYDVKM. CDR3 DNA sequence: TGTGCCAGCAGTTCGGGGGGCACAGATACGCAGTATTTT. This encodes CASSSGGTDTQYF.

The sample holds a few counts of this clonotype. J is TRBJ1-5 and V is TRBV12-3 or TRBV12-4; tentatively, D is TRBD1 (6 bases). Trimming took off 5 bases at V and 7 bases at J, with 6 bases between the two ends. This CDR3 has 11 amino acids. CDR3 sequence reads: CASSQGQPQHF. The CDR3 nucleotides read TGTGCCAGCAGTCAGGGGCAGCCCCAGCATTTT.

The CDR3 DNA sequence: TGTGCCAGCAGCTTAGCACAGGGACCCTACGAGCAGTACGTC. It specifies CASSLAQGPYEQYV. The J gene is TRBJ2-7, the V gene TRBV7-9; tentatively, D is TRBD1 (6 bases). The germline gives CDR1 SEHNR, CDR2 FQNEAQ (reference sequence). V lost 0 bases, J lost 2 bases, and 8 bases lay in between. The CDR3 is 14 amino acids.

The chain couples TRBV29-1 to TRBJ2-5, with 7 bases fitting TRBD1. The CDR3 is 13 residues long. Unmatched junction bases numbered 4, after V lost 4 bases and J lost 2 bases. Germline V gene lookup returns CDR1 SQVTM and CDR2 ANQGSEA. The CDR3 DNA reads as TGCAGCGTTGGGGGGACAGTACAAGAGACCCAGTACTTC. Residues: CSVGGTVQETQYF.

As DNA, the CDR3 is TGTGCCAGCAGCGGGTTGTTGTACCAAGAGACCCAGTACTTC. This sequence encodes CASSGLLYQETQYF. V gene TRBV9 combines with J gene TRBJ2-5; D not certain. Germline assignment: CDR1 SGDLS and CDR2 YYNGEE. The CDR3 covers 14 residues. V dropped 3 bases and J dropped 0 bases, with 9 bases sitting between them.

The chain couples TRBV20-1 to TRBJ1-5; D is uncertain. Germline loops: CDR1 DFQATT, CDR2 SNEGSKA (reference sequence). With 6 bases removed from V and 2 bases from J, the gap between germline ends came to 14 bases. The CDR3 length is 14 residues. The CDR3 region has the DNA TGCAGTGCCCCTCGACCGGGAGGCAATCAGCCCCAGCATTTT. Its translation is CSAPRPGGNQPQHF.

This clonotype has a single count. The rearrangement links TRBV5-1 to TRBJ2-7, with 10 bases fitting TRBD1. After removal of 0 bases from V and 4 bases from J, the junction contained 4 bases not matched to a gene. CDR3 length: 15 amino acids. Germline V CDR1 and CDR2: SGHRS, YFSETQ. CDR3 in DNA: TGCGCCAGCAGCTTGGGACAGGGGGCCCAATACGAGCAGTACGTC. Translation: CASSLGQGAQYEQYV.

The chain joins TRBV20-1 to TRBJ2-1; TRBD2 might be the D (6 bases). CDR3 length equals 11 residues. V was clipped by 2 bases and J by 15 bases, with 14 bases between them. Germline-derived CDR1 and CDR2 are DFQATT and SNEGSKA (reference sequence). The CDR3 loop is CSARSGLAGFF. CDR3 nucleotide sequence: TGCAGTGCTAGAAGCGGGTTGGCCGGGTTCTTC.

V gene TRBV29-1 combines with J gene TRBJ1-1, with 8 bases aligning to TRBD1. Germline values: CDR1 SQVTM, CDR2 ANQGSEA. V gave up 8 bases and J gave up 0 bases; unmatched junction bases: 5. The length of the CDR3 is 13 residues. The CDR3 coding sequence is TGCAGCTTCGACAGGGGCTTGAACACTGAAGCTTTCTTT. Protein sequence: CSFDRGLNTEAFF.

V is TRBV6-6 and J is TRBJ2-7, with D tentatively TRBD1 (5 bases). Germline V gene data show CDR1 as MNHNY and CDR2 as SVGAGI (reference sequence). Between the trimmed V and J ends, which lost 7 bases and 1 base, there was a span of 11 bases. The CDR3 consists of 13 residues. CDR3 sequence: CASIKKGSYEQYF. The CDR3 bases are TGTGCCAGCATTAAAAAGGGGTCCTACGAGCAGTACTTC.

This chain joins TRBV4-1 and TRBJ2-5; the D gene is possibly TRBD2 (6 bases). The CDR3 contains 16 residues. Germline values: CDR1 MGHRA, CDR2 YSYEKL. V shed 6 bases and J shed 5 bases, with 22 bases lying between them. CDR3 DNA sequence: TGCGCCAGCAGTCTCCGGACTATCGGTATAATGGAGACCCAGTACTTC. Translation gives CASSLRTIGIMETQYF.

The chain carries TRBV29-1 and TRBJ2-5; the match to TRBD2 covers 7 bases. The CDR3 spans 14 residues. J gave up 4 bases and V 5 bases, and 10 bases lay outside the gene matches. Per germline, CDR1 SQVTM and CDR2 ANQGSEA. The CDR3 region is CSVTGLQGAETQYF. The CDR3 DNA is TGCAGCGTTACGGGACTACAAGGGGCAGAGACCCAGTACTTC.